The 26 T cell receptor beta chains presented below share a single source sample, sequenced in a study of blood T cells in healthy people across ages. A second roughly 6 to 11 cycle PCR used barcoded and J-beta primers. TCRdb recomputed calls from the 5' RACE reads with MiXCR, one row per CDR3 protein. The sample holds around 670,000 distinct CDR3 sequences; about 30% are singletons and the top ten take approximately 14%. The sequencing input was blood. These TCRs come from a woman older than 75 in good health.

The gene calls are TRBV7-2 and TRBJ1-1, with no clear D. CDR1 is SGHTA and CDR2 is FQGNSA in the germline V gene. The CDR3 is 14 residues long. V dropped 6 bases and J dropped 1 base, with 12 bases sitting between them. CDR3 nucleotides: TGTGCCAGCAGGCCAGGCGGGAGGAACACTGAAGCTTTCTTT. It is translated as CASRPGGRNTEAFF.

This clonotype was detected a few times. The chain uses TRBV2 and TRBJ1-1; TRBD1 might be the D (5 bases). This CDR3 contains 16 residues. Trimming took 2 bases from V and 4 from J, leaving 17 bases between them. Per the germline V gene, CDR1 is SNHLY and CDR2 is FYNNEI. The CDR3 loop reads CASSESGLFGGTEAFF. The CDR3 bases are TGTGCCAGCAGTGAATCGGGTCTATTCGGGGGCACTGAAGCTTTCTTT.

This clonotype appeared many times. V gene TRBV5-1 combines with J gene TRBJ2-1, with 13 positions matching TRBD2. The germline V gene has CDR1 SGHRS and CDR2 YFSETQ. There are 16 residues in the CDR3. The ends lost 3 bases at V and 2 bases at J; junction bases unmatched: 2. Written as DNA, the CDR3 is TGCGCCAGCAGCTCAACTAGCGGGGGGGCCTACAATGAGCAGTTCTTC. It specifies CASSSTSGGAYNEQFF.

About this clonotype: The junction and the germline gene differ at one end; a read error may be behind it. This chain's CDR3 is CVSSLARLGGNEQYF. CDR3 in DNA: TGTGTCAGCAGCTTAGCCCGACTAGGGGGGAATGAGCAGTACTTC. V is TRBV7-2 and J is TRBJ2-5; possibly TRBD1 or TRBD2 for D (6 bases each). This CDR3 spans 15 amino acids. Germline loops: CDR1 SGHTA, CDR2 FQGNSA.

The rearrangement joins TRBV12-3 or TRBV12-4 to TRBJ2-5; tentative D call: TRBD2 (7 bases). Trimming left V 6 bases short and J 11 bases short, with 28 bases between. The length of the CDR3 is 16 residues. CDR3 DNA sequence: TGTGCCAGCAGGGGAGGTAGGCGGGGGAGGGGGAATGAGCAGTACTTC. Its translation: CASRGGRRGRGNEQYF.

The V and J genes are TRBV3-1 and TRBJ2-3, with D perhaps assigned TRBD1 or TRBD2 (5 bases each). Germline assignment: CDR1 LGHDT and CDR2 YNNKEL (reference sequence). Trimming left V 0 bases short and J 4 bases short, with 14 bases between. The CDR3 has 16 amino acids. The CDR3 nucleotides are TGTGCCAGCAGCCAAGATTTCACAGGAGGCGCAGATACGCAGTATTTT. This translates into CASSQDFTGGADTQYF.

There are a few counts of this clonotype. This chain connects TRBV20-1 to TRBJ1-1; D remains ambiguous. The CDR3 runs 13 residues. Germline-derived CDR1 and CDR2 are DFQATT and SNEGSKA (reference sequence). V was clipped by 7 bases and J by 1 base, with 13 bases between them. The CDR3 is CSGRLRANTEAFF. Written as DNA, the CDR3 is TGCAGTGGTCGACTCCGGGCGAACACTGAAGCTTTCTTT.

Many counts were recorded for this clonotype. The rearrangement links TRBV29-1 to TRBJ2-3, with D tentatively TRBD1 (5 bases). The CDR3 has 13 amino acids. V was pared by 6 bases and J by 2 bases, with 12 bases between. Germline V lookup: CDR1 SQVTM, CDR2 ANQGSEA. The CDR3 nucleotides are TGCAGCGTCCTAAGGGGCCTCACAGATACGCAGTATTTT. It specifies CSVLRGLTDTQYF.

This clonotype was seen at least ten times. This chain uses TRBV15 with TRBJ2-4; unclear D gene. The ends were cut back, 1 base at V and 7 bases at J, with 8 bases in the middle. The CDR3 is 13 amino acids. Germline V CDR1 and CDR2: LNHNV, YYDKDF (reference sequence). CDR3 sequence: CATSRGLSNIQYF. Written as DNA, the CDR3 is TGTGCCACCAGCAGAGGGCTGTCCAACATTCAGTACTTC.

This clonotype was seen many times. This chain connects TRBV6-5 to TRBJ2-1; D possibly corresponds to TRBD1 (6 bases). CDR1 is MNHEY and CDR2 is SVGAGI in the germline V gene. The CDR3 is 16 residues long. V was trimmed by 2 bases and J by 7 bases, leaving 18 bases between them. CDR3 coding DNA: TGTGCCAGCAGTTACACAGGGTTTCAGGGGAAGAATGAGCAGTTCTTC. Translating it yields CASSYTGFQGKNEQFF.

The CDR3 DNA is TGCAGTGTTATAAGGACAGGGGTAGCTGAAGCTTTCTTT. Protein: CSVIRTGVAEAFF. The chain combines TRBV20-1 with TRBJ1-1; TRBD1 aligns across 9 bases. CDR1 DFQATT and CDR2 SNEGSKA come from the germline V gene (reference sequence). The V segment lost 7 bases and the J segment 6 bases; nucleotides outside the gene matches: 9. The CDR3 covers 13 residues.

This clonotype was seen more than once but under ten times. This clone may be a read error of a much larger clone one base away. The chain couples TRBV20-1 to TRBJ2-1, with a tentative D call TRBD2 (6 bases). The CDR3 sequence is 16 residues long. The germline gives CDR1 DFQATT, CDR2 SNEGSKA (reference sequence). V dropped 0 bases and J dropped 6 bases, with 18 bases sitting between them. The chain's CDR3 is CSARESSSVTCNEQFF. DNA for the CDR3: TGCAGTGCTAGAGAGAGTTCTAGCGTAACCTGCAATGAGCAGTTCTTC.

A few counts support this clonotype. V and J are TRBV7-6 and TRBJ2-2; 9 bases agree with TRBD2. The CDR3 runs 15 residues. The trim removed 3 bases at V and 5 bases at J, leaving 4 bases unmatched. Germline V gene sequence: CDR1 SGHVS, CDR2 FNYEAQ. In DNA form, the CDR3 reads TGTGCCAGCAGCTTGACTAGCGGAATTACCGGGGAGCTGTTTTTT. Amino acids: CASSLTSGITGELFF.

This clonotype showed up many times. The chain joins TRBV5-6 to TRBJ2-7; a possible D gene is TRBD2 (5 bases). Trimming shortened V by 1 base and J by 7 bases, and 12 bases separated the two germline ends. The CDR3 runs 13 residues. Germline values: CDR1 SGHDT, CDR2 YYEEEE. CDR3 loop: CASSLIRRWEQYF. The CDR3 DNA reads as TGTGCCAGCAGCTTGATAAGGAGGTGGGAGCAGTACTTC.

This clonotype was detected ten times or more. The chain links TRBV20-1 to TRBJ2-3; TRBD2 aligns across 9 bases. CDR3 size: 14 residues. The germline gives CDR1 DFQATT, CDR2 SNEGSKA (reference sequence). J was trimmed by 5 bases and V by 1 base; bases with no gene match: 4. CDR3 in DNA: TGCAGTGCTAGAGTAGCGGGGGCCCGAGATACGCAGTATTTT. As protein: CSARVAGARDTQYF.

This clonotype has more than one count but fewer than ten. At one boundary the junction diverges from the germline segment, which might be a read error. The chain has TRBV30 and TRBJ2-5; tentatively, D is TRBD1 or TRBD2 (7 bases each). This CDR3 spans 11 amino acids. Germline values: CDR1 GTSNPN, CDR2 SVGIG (reference sequence). In nucleotides, the CDR3 is TGTGCCGGGAGGGGGCGAGAGACCCAGTACTTC. It is translated as CAGRGRETQYF.

This sequence joins TRBV20-1 and TRBJ2-3; D gene unclear. CDR1 and CDR2 from the germline V gene are DFQATT and SNEGSKA (reference sequence). The CDR3 consists of 14 residues. Trimming removed 0 bases at V and 6 bases at J, with 13 bases between. CDR3 DNA: TGCAGTGCTAGAGATGGTCGGCCAGCGGATACGCAGTATTTT. It yields the protein CSARDGRPADTQYF.

This clonotype showed up just a few times. This chain connects TRBV5-5 to TRBJ1-1; perhaps TRBD1 as D (6 bases). This CDR3 region has 12 residues. The germline gives CDR1 SGHKS, CDR2 YYEKEE (reference sequence). Trimming removed 5 bases from V and 6 bases from J, with 11 bases in between. The CDR3, as DNA: TGTGCCAGCAGACCTAAGGGGGCTGAAGCTTTCTTT. Encoded protein: CASRPKGAEAFF. The full variable domain, completed using reference TRBV5-5 and TRBJ1-1, is DAGVTQSPTHLIKTRGQQVTLRCSPISGHKSVSWYQQVLGQGPQFIFQYYEKEERGRGNFPDRFSARQFPNYSSELNVNALLLGDSALYLCASRPKGAEAFFGQGTRLTVV.

This clonotype has ten or more counts. This may come from a read error, since a much larger clone is one base off. This sequence joins TRBV5-1 and TRBJ2-1; weak D call: TRBD2 (5 bases). The J call is in doubt because the DNA end fits TRBJ2-7 better. The CDR3 loop spans 17 amino acids. From germline, CDR1 is SGHRS and CDR2 YFSETQ. CDR3 nucleotide sequence: TGCGCCACCCGGTTCTCGACTACACCGAGCTCCTACAATGAGCAGTACTTC. Translation gives CATRFSTTPSSYNEQYF.

The genes are TRBV9 and TRBJ2-3; D possibly corresponds to TRBD2 (6 bases). In germline, CDR1 is SGDLS, CDR2 YYNGEE. Trimming stripped 3 bases from V and 5 bases from J, with 19 bases between. This CDR3 has 16 amino acids. The CDR3 is CASSARAGGVGDTQYF. CDR3 bases: TGTGCCAGCAGCGCACGGGCGGGCGGGGTAGGAGATACGCAGTATTTT.

The rearrangement joins TRBV7-3 to TRBJ2-4; weak D call: TRBD2 (6 bases). The germline V gene has CDR1 SGHTA and CDR2 FQGTGA. The CDR3 sequence is 15 residues long. The germline V and J ends were trimmed by 5 bases and 5 bases, with 16 bases remaining between them. This CDR3 is CASSLDGVAENIQYF. The CDR3 coding sequence is TGTGCCAGCAGCCTGGACGGGGTAGCGGAAAACATTCAGTACTTC.

This clonotype was picked up a small number of times. J is TRBJ1-1 and V is TRBV9; D gene uncertain. This CDR3 comprises 15 residues. Trimming stripped 0 bases from V and 0 bases from J, with 9 bases between. Germline V lookup: CDR1 SGDLS, CDR2 YYNGEE. DNA of the CDR3: TGTGCCAGCAGCGTAGGAGGCACTTTGAACACTGAAGCTTTCTTT. This gives the protein CASSVGGTLNTEAFF.

Concerning this clonotype itself: Lacking the conserved final phenylalanine or tryptophan, this CDR3 likely reflects a read error. V is TRBV29-1 and J is TRBJ2-3; 9 bases align to TRBD2. This CDR3 contains 15 residues. V lost 4 bases to trimming and J lost 5 bases; unmatched junction nucleotides: 10. CDR1 is SQVTM, CDR2 ANQGSEA, per germline. CDR3 nucleotides: TGCAGCGTTGGTGGGACTAGCTTGAGCCTAGATACGCAGTATTGT. This encodes CSVGGTSLSLDTQYC.

The sample holds one count of this clonotype. The chain joins TRBV5-1 to TRBJ1-1; 7 bases agree with TRBD1. Germline V gene data show CDR1 as SGHRS and CDR2 as YFSETQ. This CDR3 has 15 residues. The trim removed 4 bases at V and 0 bases at J, leaving 6 bases unmatched. In DNA form, the CDR3 reads TGCGCCAGCAGCGGTACAGGGGACCTGAACACTGAAGCTTTCTTT. As protein: CASSGTGDLNTEAFF.

The chain is built from TRBV5-1 and TRBJ2-3; weak D call: TRBD2 (5 bases). The ends were cut back, 0 bases at V and 0 bases at J, with 11 bases in the middle. CDR1 and CDR2 (germline): SGHRS, YFSETQ. The CDR3 runs to 16 residues. DNA for the CDR3: TGCGCCAGCAGCTTGGGGACTTCGAGAAGCACAGATACGCAGTATTTT. Protein product: CASSLGTSRSTDTQYF.

This clonotype was counted at least ten times. The chain couples TRBV12-3 or TRBV12-4 to TRBJ2-1; 8 nucleotides agree with TRBD2. The CDR3 spans 16 residues. Unmatched junction bases numbered 7, after V lost 6 bases and J lost 0 bases. CDR3 DNA sequence: TGTGCCAGCAGCTTACAGCGGGGGTTCTCCTACAATGAGCAGTTCTTC. Its protein is CASSLQRGFSYNEQFF.